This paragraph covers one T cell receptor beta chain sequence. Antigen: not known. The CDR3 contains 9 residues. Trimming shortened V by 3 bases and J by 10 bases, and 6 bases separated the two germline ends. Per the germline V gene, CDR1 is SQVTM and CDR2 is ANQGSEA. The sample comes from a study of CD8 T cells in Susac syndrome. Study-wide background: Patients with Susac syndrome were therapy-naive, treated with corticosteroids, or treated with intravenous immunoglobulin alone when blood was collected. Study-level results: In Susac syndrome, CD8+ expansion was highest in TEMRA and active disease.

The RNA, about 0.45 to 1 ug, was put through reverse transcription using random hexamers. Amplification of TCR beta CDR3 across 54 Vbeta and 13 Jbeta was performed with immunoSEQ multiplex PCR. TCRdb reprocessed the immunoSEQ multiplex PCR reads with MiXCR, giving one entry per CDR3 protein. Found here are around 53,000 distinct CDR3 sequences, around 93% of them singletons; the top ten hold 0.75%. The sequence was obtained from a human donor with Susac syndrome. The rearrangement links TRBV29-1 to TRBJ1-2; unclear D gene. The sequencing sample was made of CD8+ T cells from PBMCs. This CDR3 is CSVDSIYTF. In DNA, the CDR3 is TGCAGCGTTGACAGCATCTACACCTTC.